The rows below give T cell receptor beta chains drawn from one sample of a study of cytomegalovirus exposure and HLA in healthy donors. Only in-frame clones appear in the TCRdb table, and some are missing; sequencing was by immunoSEQ multiplex PCR. The sample carries fewer than 90,000 clones, roughly 85% recorded once. Sequences were obtained from PBMCs. The receptor set was obtained from a female donor in good health and CMV-seronegative. CDR3s include the opening cysteine and the closing phenylalanine or tryptophan. Expanded clones are given a class, and other clones once, few, many or no size at all.

clone size	J gene	V gene	CDR3 protein
-	TRBJ1-1	TRBV6-1	CACRRGSTEAFF
once	TRBJ1-2	TRBV9	CASSVGPDSPSTYYGYTF
few	TRBJ2-1	TRBV19	CASSYQGDSYNEQFF
-	TRBJ2-1	TRBV11-2	CASSLDLAGGLNEQFF
-	TRBJ2-2	TRBV6-5	CASSYQIPANTGELFF
-	TRBJ2-7	TRBV7-9	CASSLAVGSYEQYF
-	TRBJ2-5	TRBV5-4	CASSALGRGALETQYF
-	TRBJ1-5	TRBV27	CASRTGQVNQPQHF
-	TRBJ2-5	TRBV5-4	CASSPTSGRALETQYF
-	TRBJ2-3	TRBV30	CAWSPFSVDTQYF
few	TRBJ1-5	TRBV28	CASSFIKARTGPYQPQHF
once	TRBJ1-1	TRBV10-3	CAIKASPRTEAFF
once	TRBJ2-5	TRBV7-9	CASSFTQREGETQYF
-	TRBJ2-7	TRBV28	CASSASSYEQYF
-	TRBJ2-3	TRBV7-9	CASSSWGQGSTDTQYF
-	TRBJ1-3	TRBV6-5	CASSYSSDRGGNTIYF
once	TRBJ2-3	TRBV5-1	CASSLAGTSGFSTDTQYF
-	TRBJ1-4	TRBV2	CASTRRANEKLFF
-	TRBJ1-2	TRBV5-1	CASSPGAGTGSSYTF
-	TRBJ2-7	TRBV6-5	CASSSSVGGAVYEQYF
-	TRBJ2-1	TRBV30	CAWRGTGGAGQLF
-	TRBJ1-5	TRBV6-1	CASSSPQPQHF
few	TRBJ1-2	TRBV19	CASSDRVYGYTF
-	TRBJ2-3	TRBV6-4	CASRKAGVGDTQYF
-	TRBJ1-1	TRBV4-2	CASSQERLMNTEAFF
-	TRBJ1-2	TRBV4-2	CASSLLLTGVDYGYTF
-	TRBJ2-7	TRBV18	CASSPNQGAGYEQYF
-	TRBJ2-3	TRBV27	CASSVVRVLSTDTQYF
-	TRBJ2-7	TRBV4-2	CASSPAGTGEGEQYF
once	TRBJ1-6	TRBV4-1	CASSQGGTLAPNNSPLHF
-	TRBJ2-5	TRBV7-2	CASSLALAGGQETQYF
once	TRBJ2-3	TRBV5-6	CASSLVATMSRSTDTQYF
-	TRBJ2-3	TRBV18	CASSPLEDTDTQYF
-	TRBJ2-3	TRBV6-5	CASSYSMGEDTQYF
-	TRBJ1-4	TRBV7-7	CASSLREGEKLFF
-	TRBJ1-1	TRBV5-6	CASSSTSTEAFF
-	TRBJ2-7	TRBV2	CASSEDGTAYEQYF
-	TRBJ1-5	TRBV19	CASRTGAQPQHF
-	TRBJ2-7	TRBV5-1	CASSFLPVGLAGTYEQYF
-	TRBJ1-4	TRBV10-3	CAIRTDTNEKLFF
-	TRBJ2-1	TRBV28	CASSNRVNEQFF
-	TRBJ2-5	TRBV18	CASSPSYLQETQYF
once	TRBJ1-6	TRBV9	CASSVANGQGSLHF
once	TRBJ1-2	TRBV4-3	CASSQGRGGANYGYTF
-	TRBJ1-1	TRBV27	CASSFLGTGETEAFF
-	TRBJ1-2	TRBV6-1	CASKEMNYGYTF
-	TRBJ2-1	TRBV5-1	CASSPSGDSYNEQFF